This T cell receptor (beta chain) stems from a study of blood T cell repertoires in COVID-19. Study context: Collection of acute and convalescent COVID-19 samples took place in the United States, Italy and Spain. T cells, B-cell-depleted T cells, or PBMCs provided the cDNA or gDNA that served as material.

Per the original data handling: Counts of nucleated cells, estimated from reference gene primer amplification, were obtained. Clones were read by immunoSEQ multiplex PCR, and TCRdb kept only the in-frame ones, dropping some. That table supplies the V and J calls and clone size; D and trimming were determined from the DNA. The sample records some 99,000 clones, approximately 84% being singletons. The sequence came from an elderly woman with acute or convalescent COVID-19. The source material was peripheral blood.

CDR3 DNA: TGTGCCAGCAGCTTAGGACAGGGAGAGTATGGCTACACCTTC. Protein sequence: CASSLGQGEYGYTF. This chain links TRBV7-8 with TRBJ1-2, with 7 bases that match TRBD1. V was clipped by 1 base and J by 5 bases; unmatched bases: 4. The CDR3 spans 14 residues. Germline CDR1 is SGHVS and CDR2 is FQNEAQ.